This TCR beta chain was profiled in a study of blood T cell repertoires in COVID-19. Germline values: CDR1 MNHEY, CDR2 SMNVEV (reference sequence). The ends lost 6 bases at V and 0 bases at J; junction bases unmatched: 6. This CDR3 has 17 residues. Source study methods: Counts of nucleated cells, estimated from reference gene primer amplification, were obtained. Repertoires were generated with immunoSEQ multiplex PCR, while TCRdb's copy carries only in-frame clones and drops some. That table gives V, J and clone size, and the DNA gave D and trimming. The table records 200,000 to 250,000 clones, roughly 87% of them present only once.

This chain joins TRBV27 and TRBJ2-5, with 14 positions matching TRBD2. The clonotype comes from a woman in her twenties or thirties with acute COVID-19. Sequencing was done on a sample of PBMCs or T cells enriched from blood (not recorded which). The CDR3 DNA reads TGTGCCAGCAGCAAAGGGACTAGCGGGGGTTACCAAGAGACCCAGTACTTC. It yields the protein CASSKGTSGGYQETQYF.